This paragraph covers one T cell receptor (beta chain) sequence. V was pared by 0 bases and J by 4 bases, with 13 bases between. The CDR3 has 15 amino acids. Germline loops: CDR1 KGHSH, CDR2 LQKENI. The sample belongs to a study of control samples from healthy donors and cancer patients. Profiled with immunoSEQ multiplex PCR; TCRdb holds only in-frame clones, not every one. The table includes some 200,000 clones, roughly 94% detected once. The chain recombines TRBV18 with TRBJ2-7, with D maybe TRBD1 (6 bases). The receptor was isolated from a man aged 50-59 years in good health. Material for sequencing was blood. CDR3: CASSPPGQGPYEQYF. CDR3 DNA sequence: TGTGCCAGCTCACCACCGGGCCAGGGGCCGTACGAGCAGTACTTC.